Following are 3 T cell receptor beta chains from one sample sequenced in a study of monozygotic twins with inflammatory bowel disease. One entry per CDR3 protein, without DNA, is what TCRdb gives after re-calling the 5' RACE reads. The sample yields 330,000 or so distinct CDR3 sequences, of which the top ten take up 2% to 2.5%. Sequencing was performed on blood. Receptors were obtained from a human donor with ulcerative colitis or Crohn's disease, or a healthy co-twin of an affected twin (not recorded which).

This rearrangement joins TRBV20-1 to TRBJ2-1; TCRdb's D gene call, TRBD2, goes unchecked for lack of DNA. CDR1 and CDR2 from the germline V gene are DFQATT and SNEGSKA (reference sequence). The CDR3 contains 15 residues. The CDR3 loop is CSATTGTSSFDEQFF.

The rearrangement links TRBV20-1 to TRBJ2-3; there is no DNA to check the TCRdb D call of TRBD2. Looked up from germline, CDR1 is DFQATT and CDR2 is SNEGSKA (reference sequence). The CDR3 consists of 12 residues. CDR3 in amino acids: CSERPNTDTQYF.

The rearrangement links TRBV15 to TRBJ1-1; TCRdb designates TRBD1, a call that cannot be tested without DNA. CDR1 is LNHNV, CDR2 YYDKDF, per germline (reference sequence). This CDR3 has 16 residues. CDR3 amino acids: CATSRDTGYGNTEAFF.